One T cell receptor beta chain is described in this entry. Antigen unknown. The CDR3 runs 14 residues. Germline CDR1 MGHDK, CDR2 SYGVNS. The trim removed 3 bases at V and 4 bases at J, leaving 4 bases unmatched. Sequencing relied on a cDNA template that was reverse transcribed from extracted RNA. Method: immunoSEQ multiplex PCR; TCRdb's copy keeps in-frame clones and lacks some. The data hold around 250,000 clones, with roughly two thirds observed a single time. These data are taken from a study of CD8+ T cells in alopecia areata. As for the study in general: Treated patients were dosed with oral tofacitinib, taking 5 to 10 mg twice daily.

Study findings and constraints: Shared TCR sequences were less clear between patients than in mice, possibly partly from HLA diversity.

The J gene is TRBJ2-5, the V gene TRBV25-1; 8 bases line up with TRBD1. The sequence was collected from a human donor with alopecia areata. Sequenced here: CD4+ T cells sorted from blood, sampled at week 0. CDR3 nucleotides: TGTGCCAGCAGTGAGACAGGGGCAGGAGAGACCCAGTACTTC. This sequence encodes CASSETGAGETQYF.